This TCR beta chain was retrieved from a study of T cell responses to AZD1222 COVID-19 vaccine. Study results and caveats: Distributed over spike, vaccine-associated CD4 TCRs predominated at 160-218 and 743-854. Seropositive status at baseline applied to only 5 or 6 AZD1222 recipients. Clonal diversity was possibly underestimated, and white British individuals and females predominated among donors.

Libraries were prepared by immunoSEQ multiplex PCR; TCRdb keeps only in-frame clonotypes and omits some of them. The repertoire holds roughly 93,000 clones, with 85% to 90% as singletons. From germline, CDR1 is LNHDA and CDR2 SQIVND (reference sequence). Trimming removed 3 bases from V and 2 bases from J; junction bases left unmatched: 4. This CDR3 comprises 14 residues. This clone was detected a few times. The antigen remains undetermined. This sequence joins TRBV19 and TRBJ2-7; 7 positions match TRBD2. This material consisted of peripheral blood, taken on day 0 of MenACWY control vaccination. The sequence was obtained from an adult in good health. The CDR3 DNA reads TGTGCCAGTAGTATCAGCGGGGATGCCTACGAGCAGTACTTC. Residues: CASSISGDAYEQYF.